Reported below is one T cell receptor (beta chain). Its antigen remains unidentified. Germline values: CDR1 MNHEY, CDR2 SMNVEV (reference sequence). The CDR3 runs 16 residues. Unmatched junction bases numbered 10, after V lost 3 bases and J lost 4 bases. The data derive from a study of cytomegalovirus exposure and HLA in healthy donors. Study conclusions and caveats: A subsequent analysis found that TCR clusters from the first cohort also tended to co-occur in the 120 or so validation repertoires, with approximately 95% of cluster scores above 0.

Only in-frame clones appear in the TCRdb table, and some are missing; sequencing was by immunoSEQ multiplex PCR. There are over 250,000 clones in the sample; around 87% occur only once, and roughly 1.2% lies in the top ten. The donors were part of the validation cohort, which consisted of about 130 subjects and was separate from the first cohort of about 650 subjects. The sequence was obtained from a woman aged 30 to 39 in good health and CMV-seropositive. The chain uses TRBV27 and TRBJ2-7; TRBD2 matches 9 bases. Input material: PBMCs. This chain's CDR3 is CASSFRSTSGSYEQYF. DNA of the CDR3: TGTGCCAGCAGTTTTCGATCGACTAGCGGTTCGTACGAGCAGTACTTC.